This T cell receptor (beta chain) comes out of a study of blood T cell repertoires in COVID-19. Looking at the study overall: There were acute and convalescent COVID-19 samples, and they came from the United States, Italy and Spain. PBMCs, B-cell-depleted T cells, or T cells were the source of the cDNA or gDNA that made up the material.

The CDR3 consists of 15 residues. V shed 6 bases and J 7 bases; nucleotides not matched to a gene: 7. Germline V lookup: CDR1 ENHRY, CDR2 SYGVKD. Per the authors' pipeline: Amplification of reference gene primers provided the estimated nucleated cell counts. Some clones are missing from TCRdb's copy, which holds only in-frame ones; the method was immunoSEQ multiplex PCR. Clone size and V and J calls were adopted from that table, with D and trimming inferred from the DNA. This sample has a few hundred thousand clones; 88% occur once, and the top ten carry 0.99%. The sequenced material came from peripheral blood. The sequence was obtained from a woman in her thirties or forties who had recovered from COVID-19. The chain has TRBV10-3 and TRBJ2-1; 12 bases map to TRBD2. CDR3 DNA sequence: TGTGCCATCAGCACTACTAGCGGGGGGAGGAATGAGCAGTTCTTC. This gives the protein CAISTTSGGRNEQFF.